Below, one T cell receptor (beta chain) is given with its context. CDR1 MNHEY and CDR2 SVGAGI come from the germline V gene. The CDR3 consists of 13 residues. Trimming cost V 5 bases and J 8 bases; bases outside gene matches: 7. These data originate in a study of early T cells in non-severe SARS-CoV-2 infection. Individual cDNA molecules were tagged with unique molecular identifiers, the study reported. TCRdb reanalysed the 5' RACE reads using MiXCR and keeps one entry per CDR3 protein. The top ten hold 0.58% of the sample, which has 80,000 to 95,000 distinct CDR3 sequences, about 14% seen once. The receptor was derived from an adult who was a healthcare worker with PCR-confirmed SARS-CoV-2 infection or an uninfected control (not recorded which). The specimen sequenced was whole blood. This chain connects TRBV6-5 to TRBJ1-2; the match to TRBD1 covers 8 bases. The CDR3 bases are TGTGCCAGCAGTCCTACAGGGGGAGGAGGCTACACCTTC. This codes for CASSPTGGGGYTF.